A single sample gave rise to the 7 T cell receptor beta chains below, sequenced in a study of T cell responses to AZD1222 COVID-19 vaccine. The protocol was immunoSEQ multiplex PCR, while the TCRdb copy is restricted to in-frame clones and leaves out a portion. In the table there are about 200,000 clones, roughly nine tenths of which are singletons. The material sequenced was peripheral blood, taken 28 days after the second AZD1222 dose. These receptors all stem from an adult who received the AZD1222 COVID-19 vaccine.

J is TRBJ1-2 and V is TRBV6-5; 10 bases fit TRBD1. The trim removed 6 bases at V and 4 bases at J, leaving 5 bases unmatched. The CDR3 extends over 14 amino acids. Germline CDR1 is MNHEY and CDR2 is SVGAGI. The CDR3, as DNA: TGTGCCAGCAGCCGGGACAGGGGTTCCTATGGCTACACCTTC. Translation: CASSRDRGSYGYTF.

This clone is labeled medium-sized. V is TRBV27 and J is TRBJ2-7; TRBD1 aligns across 9 bases. Trimming removed 2 bases from V and 3 bases from J; junction bases left unmatched: 8. The CDR3 consists of 16 residues. The germline V gene has CDR1 MNHEY and CDR2 SMNVEV (reference sequence). CDR3 sequence: CASSLAGTGWFYEQYF. DNA of the CDR3: TGTGCCAGCAGTTTAGCCGGGACAGGGTGGTTCTACGAGCAGTACTTC.

The genes are TRBV29-1 and TRBJ2-7, with 9 bases aligning to TRBD1. The CDR3 runs 12 residues. V lost 5 bases to trimming and J lost 7 bases; unmatched junction nucleotides: 6. Germline V gives CDR1 SQVTM, CDR2 ANQGSEA. CDR3 region: CSVYGTGFEQYF. The CDR3 nucleotides are TGCAGCGTTTACGGGACAGGGTTTGAGCAGTACTTC.

CDR3 nucleotides: TGTGCCACCCAAAGGGGAGCGGACTCCTACAATGAGCAGTTCTTC. This sequence encodes CATQRGADSYNEQFF. J is TRBJ2-1 and V is TRBV6-4; D might be TRBD1 or TRBD2, each matching 5 bases. The V and J ends lost 10 bases and 0 bases respectively, with 16 bases between them. CDR3 length: 15 amino acids. Germline CDR1 MRHNA, CDR2 SNTAGT.

The chain is built from TRBV5-8 and TRBJ2-5, with 14 bases that match TRBD2. Germline V CDR1 and CDR2: SGHTS, YDEGEE. V lost 4 bases and J lost 3; bases outside the gene matches: 2. The CDR3 has 15 amino acids. As DNA, the CDR3 is TGTGCCAGCAGCCGGGGACTAGCGGGGGAAGAGACCCAGTACTTC. This gives the protein CASSRGLAGEETQYF.

This chain connects TRBV13 to TRBJ2-1, with a possible D match to TRBD2 (5 bases). Trimming left V 3 bases short and J 5 bases short, with 11 bases between. Germline loops: CDR1 PRHDT, CDR2 FYEKMQ (reference sequence). This CDR3 comprises 14 residues. The CDR3 here is CASSFRTLDNEQFF. Here the CDR3 DNA reads TGTGCCAGCAGCTTCAGGACTTTGGACAATGAGCAGTTCTTC.

V and J are TRBV5-1 and TRBJ1-3; TRBD1 agrees at 7 bases. With 4 bases clipped from V and 4 bases from J, the junction kept 5 bases outside the gene matches. The CDR3 runs 14 residues. Germline values: CDR1 SGHRS, CDR2 YFSETQ. Here the CDR3 reads CASSPGTEGNTIYF. The CDR3 DNA follows: TGCGCCAGCAGCCCCGGGACAGAAGGAAACACCATATATTTT.